The 6 T cell receptor beta chains reported below all come from one sample, sequenced in a study of T cell repertoires in cytomegalovirus infection. Via MiXCR, TCRdb re-called the reads, giving one row per CDR3 protein. The data show about 69,000 distinct CDR3 sequences, 25% to 30% seen once. The antigens these receptors bind are not known. The sequencing here drew on CD8+ T cells from cultured PBMCs, taken from culture after CMV antigen stimulation. The receptors were sampled from a human donor in good health (CMV status not recorded). Some clones in this sample may be carry-over from other donors' samples.

The chain is built from TRBV10-2 and TRBJ2-7; D possibly corresponds to TRBD2 (5 bases). The CDR3 is 11 residues long. The V gene lost 2 bases and the J gene lost 6 bases, with 5 bases spanning the gap. Germline values: CDR1 WSHSY, CDR2 SAAADI. CDR3 nucleotides: TGCGCCAGCAGTGAGGGGAGCGAGCAGTACTTC. Its translation: CASSEGSEQYF.

This sequence joins TRBV7-3 and TRBJ1-1; D remains ambiguous. The CDR3 runs to 13 residues. Trimming shortened V by 4 bases and J by 1 base, and 7 bases separated the two germline ends. Germline assignment: CDR1 SGHTA and CDR2 FQGTGA. The CDR3 protein is CASSSTKNTEAFF. In DNA, the CDR3 is TGTGCCAGCAGCTCGACCAAGAACACTGAAGCTTTCTTT.

This clonotype was seen at least ten times. V usage is TRBV12-3 or TRBV12-4 and J usage is TRBJ2-7, with D perhaps TRBD1 or TRBD2 (6 bases each). V lost 6 bases and J 2 bases, leaving 17 bases between the germline ends. This CDR3 spans 15 amino acids. The CDR3 loop is CASRSYRAGTYEQYF. The DNA of the CDR3 is TGTGCCAGCAGATCCTACAGGGCGGGGACCTACGAGCAGTACTTC.

This clonotype was counted between two and nine times. This rearrangement joins TRBV19 to TRBJ1-1; no clear D gene. The CDR3 has 17 amino acids. V was cut by 3 bases and J by 0 bases, with 17 bases left in between. Germline CDR1 reads LNHDA; CDR2 reads SQIVND (reference sequence). The CDR3 DNA follows: TGTGCCAGTAGTATGGGAAGGTACGGGGAGATGAACACTGAAGCTTTCTTT. Its translation is CASSMGRYGEMNTEAFF.

The CDR3 DNA reads as TGTGCCAGCAGCTCGTGGGCCTCGGACACCGGGGAGCTGTTTTTT. Protein: CASSSWASDTGELFF. The chain combines TRBV7-9 with TRBJ2-2; D is undetermined. The CDR3 has 15 residues. The V and J ends lost 4 bases and 3 bases respectively, with 12 bases between them. Germline CDR1 is SEHNR and CDR2 is FQNEAQ (reference sequence).

This clonotype was picked up a small number of times. This chain's CDR3 is CSARETPRAGGRASKNIQYF. The CDR3 DNA follows: TGCAGTGCTAGAGAGACCCCCCGGGCAGGGGGCCGTGCGTCCAAAAACATTCAGTACTTC. This chain connects TRBV20-1 to TRBJ2-4, with 8 bases that match TRBD1. CDR1 is DFQATT, CDR2 SNEGSKA, per germline (reference sequence). CDR3 length equals 20 residues. The V segment lost 0 bases and the J segment 2 bases; nucleotides outside the gene matches: 18.